This section outlines one T cell receptor (beta chain) sequence together with its context. Its antigen is still unknown. The data stem from a study of cytomegalovirus exposure and HLA in healthy donors. Study-wide results and caveats: A few V segments could not be told apart, such as TRBV6-2 and TRBV6-3, and were left out. TCR beta chains numbering some 160 were designated cytomegalovirus-associated.

CDR3 length: 14 amino acids. Trimming cost V 3 bases and J 3 bases; bases outside gene matches: 5. CDR1 GTSNPN and CDR2 SVGIG come from the germline V gene (reference sequence). The study ran its PCR with 60 Vbeta and 13 Jbeta primers. Authors' data handling: As a later analysis found, there were 80 million or so unique TCR beta chains, of which roughly 11 million were shared. Method: immunoSEQ multiplex PCR; TCRdb's copy keeps in-frame clones and lacks some. D and trimming were read from the DNA, whereas the V and J calls and clone size are those reported in that table. The sample has roughly 200,000 clones, about 69% seen once.

The receptor's source is a male donor in good health and CMV-seronegative. V gene TRBV30 combines with J gene TRBJ2-7, with 10 bases matching TRBD1. Sequenced: PBMCs. The CDR3 spells CAWSTGTGDYEQYF. The CDR3 DNA sequence: TGTGCCTGGAGCACCGGGACAGGGGACTACGAGCAGTACTTC.